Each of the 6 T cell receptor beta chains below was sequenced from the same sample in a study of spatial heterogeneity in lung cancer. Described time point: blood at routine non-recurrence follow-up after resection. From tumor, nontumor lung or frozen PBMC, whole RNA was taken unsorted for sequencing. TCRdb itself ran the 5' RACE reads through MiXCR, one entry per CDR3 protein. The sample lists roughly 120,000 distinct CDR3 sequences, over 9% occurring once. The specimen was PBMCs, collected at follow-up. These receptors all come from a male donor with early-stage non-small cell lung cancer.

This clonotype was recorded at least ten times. As DNA, the CDR3 is TGCAGTGCTAGGACTCCGCGAGATGGCGAGCAGTACTTC. Translation gives CSARTPRDGEQYF. V is TRBV20-1 and J is TRBJ2-7, with no clear D. The CDR3 runs 13 residues. V was cut by 3 bases and J by 6 bases, with 15 bases left in between. Looked up from germline, CDR1 is DFQATT and CDR2 is SNEGSKA (reference sequence).

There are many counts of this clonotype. As DNA, the CDR3 is TGCAGCGTTGGAGACAGGGGCTATGGCTACACCTTC. Protein: CSVGDRGYGYTF. The chain has TRBV29-1 and TRBJ1-2; 8 bases map to TRBD1. CDR1 and CDR2 from the germline V gene are SQVTM and ANQGSEA. The J segment lost 4 bases and the V segment lost 4 bases, leaving 2 bases of the junction unmatched. The CDR3 has 12 residues.

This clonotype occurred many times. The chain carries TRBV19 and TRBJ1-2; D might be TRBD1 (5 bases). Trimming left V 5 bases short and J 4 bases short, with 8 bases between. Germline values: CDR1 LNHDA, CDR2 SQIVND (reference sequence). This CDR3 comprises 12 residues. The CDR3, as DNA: TGTGCCAGTAGTGATGGGGGCTATGGCTACACCTTC. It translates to CASSDGGYGYTF.

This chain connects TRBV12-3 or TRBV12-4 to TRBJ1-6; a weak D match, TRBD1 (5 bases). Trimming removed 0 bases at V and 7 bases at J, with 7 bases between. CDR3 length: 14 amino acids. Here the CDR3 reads CASSLARQNSPLHF. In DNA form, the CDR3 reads TGTGCCAGCAGTTTAGCGAGACAGAATTCACCCCTCCACTTT.

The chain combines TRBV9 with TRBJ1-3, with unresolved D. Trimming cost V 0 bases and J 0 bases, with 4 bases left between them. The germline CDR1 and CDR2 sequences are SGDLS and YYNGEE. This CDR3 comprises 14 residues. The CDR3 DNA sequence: TGTGCCAGCAGCGTAGGAAGCTCTGGAAACACCATATATTTT. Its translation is CASSVGSSGNTIYF. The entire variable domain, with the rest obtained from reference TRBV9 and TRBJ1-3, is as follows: DSGVTQTPKHLITATGQRVTLRCSPRSGDLSVYWYQQSLDQGLQFLIQYYNGEERAKGNILERFSAQQFPDLHSELNLSSLELGDSALYFCASSVGSSGNTIYFGEGSWLTVV.

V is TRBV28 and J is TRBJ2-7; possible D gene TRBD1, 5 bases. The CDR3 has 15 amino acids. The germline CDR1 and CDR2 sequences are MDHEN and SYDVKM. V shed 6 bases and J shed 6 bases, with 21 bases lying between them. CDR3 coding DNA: TGTGCCAGCAGGCCACCTGCCAGGGTGTTAGGCGAGCAGTACTTC. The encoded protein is CASRPPARVLGEQYF.